Below, 5 T cell receptor beta chains from the same sample are listed, as sequenced in a study of CXCR3-negative and CXCR3-positive naive CD8 T cells. UMI-labeled TRB cDNA libraries were prepared by 5' RACE. Following a re-call of the 5' RACE reads, TCRdb has one entry per CDR3 protein and lacks DNA. The sample holds roughly 130,000 distinct CDR3 sequences. Study results and limitations: Relative to CXCR3-negative naive cells, CXCR3-positive naive cells had more hydrophobic TRB CDR3s.

These receptors have no identified antigens. What was sequenced was naive CXCR3+ CD8+ T cells from blood. Subset meaning: CD45RO-CCR7+CD27+CD95- naive CD8+ T cells expressing CXCR3 (TNR3+). These TCRs come from a human donor in good health. Some clones in this sample may be carry-over from other donors' samples.

This CDR3 is CASSPAVNYGYTF. The rearrangement uses TRBV6-2 or TRBV6-3 and TRBJ1-2. This CDR3 has 13 residues. CDR1 and CDR2 (germline): MNHEY, SVGEGT.

The chain couples TRBV7-9 to TRBJ2-7; TCRdb returns TRBD2, unconfirmable since there is no DNA. Germline V gene sequence: CDR1 SEHNR, CDR2 FQNEAQ (reference sequence). The CDR3 has 16 amino acids. CDR3 region: CASSPLLAGAAYEQYF.

V usage is TRBV29-1 and J usage is TRBJ1-2. There are 13 residues in the CDR3. In germline, CDR1 is SQVTM, CDR2 ANQGSEA. CDR3 sequence reads: CSVTGGEDYGYTF.

The J gene is TRBJ2-7, the V gene TRBV20-1; TCRdb gives TRBD2 as the D gene, but with no DNA this cannot be confirmed. The germline V gene encodes CDR1 DFQATT and CDR2 SNEGSKA (reference sequence). The CDR3 is made up of 15 amino acids. The CDR3 protein is CSAVRPGLAGEEQYF.

This chain links TRBV6-1 with TRBJ1-1. Germline V lookup: CDR1 MNHNS, CDR2 SASEGT. The CDR3 has 13 residues. This chain's CDR3 is CASSLDGDTEAFF.